The rows below give T cell receptor beta chains drawn from one sample of a study of shared clonotypes between healthy human individuals. Repertoires were generated with immunoSEQ multiplex PCR, while TCRdb's copy carries only in-frame clones and drops some. The sample includes approximately 350,000 clones, roughly 96% seen only once; the top ten take 0.32%. Material for sequencing was memory CD8+ T cells sorted from blood. These receptor sequences come from a man aged 30 to 45 in good health. Both conserved end residues are part of each CDR3. A D gene is named only where the DNA matches it firmly. Size values are once, few and many counts, or a class for expanded clones, and some rows have none.

TRBD2	TRBV13	TRBJ2-7	.	CASSLPGLAGEQYF	TGTGCCAGCAGCCTCCCGGGACTAGCGGGAGAGCAGTACTTC
.	TRBV12-2	TRBJ2-7	.	CASLPLAHGQYF	TGTGCAAGTCTCCCACTAGCCCACGGGCAGTACTTC
.	TRBV2	TRBJ2-5	.	CASSPWGVQTFQETQYF	TGTGCCAGCAGTCCATGGGGCGTCCAGACTTTCCAAGAGACCCAGTACTTC
.	TRBV19	TRBJ2-2	.	CASSITGNTGELFF	TGTGCCAGTAGTATAACCGGAAACACCGGGGAGCTGTTTTTT
.	TRBV9	TRBJ1-3	.	CASSVGGGGFGNTIYF	TGTGCCAGCAGCGTAGGAGGAGGGGGTTTTGGAAACACCATATATTTT
.	TRBV27	TRBJ1-2	.	CASRPGTNYGYTF	TGTGCCAGCAGACCCGGGACAAACTATGGCTACACCTTC
TRBD2	TRBV9	TRBJ2-2	once	CASSTSGRWGGELFF	TGTGCCAGCAGCACTAGCGGGAGATGGGGCGGGGAGCTGTTTTTT
.	TRBV9	TRBJ2-1	.	CASSVGGRVTYTEQFF	TGTGCCAGCAGCGTAGGCGGTAGGGTGACTTATACTGAGCAGTTCTTC
TRBD2	TRBV5-1	TRBJ2-3	.	CASSSPSGISTDTQYF	TGCGCCAGCAGCTCCCCTAGCGGGATTAGCACAGATACGCAGTATTTT
.	TRBV9	TRBJ2-3	.	CASSVVGISTDTQYF	TGTGCCAGCAGCGTAGTAGGTATAAGCACAGATACGCAGTATTTT
.	TRBV9	TRBJ2-2	once	CASSVSGANTGELFF	TGTGCCAGCAGCGTATCAGGGGCGAACACCGGGGAGCTGTTTTTT
TRBD2	TRBV7-3	TRBJ2-3	.	CASSLGLAGYTDTQYF	TGTGCCAGCAGCTTAGGGCTAGCGGGGTACACAGATACGCAGTATTTT
TRBD1	TRBV7-4	TRBJ1-1	.	CASSLGDRGSMNTEAFF	TGTGCCAGCAGCTTAGGTGACAGGGGGAGTATGAACACTGAAGCTTTCTTT
.	TRBV6-5	TRBJ1-3	.	CASSYGSSGNTIYF	TGTGCCAGCAGTTACGGGAGCTCTGGAAACACCATATATTTT
TRBD2	TRBV9	TRBJ2-5	.	CASSVLAGGPETQYF	TGTGCCAGCAGCGTATTAGCGGGAGGCCCAGAGACCCAGTACTTC
TRBD2	TRBV4-2	TRBJ2-7	.	CASSQTSGIKNEQYF	TGTGCCAGCAGCCAAACTAGCGGAATAAAAAACGAGCAGTACTTC
TRBD2	TRBV4-1	TRBJ2-5	.	CASSPTLTSGTSRTTETQYF	TGCGCCAGCAGCCCCACCCTGACTAGCGGGACCTCCAGGACCACAGAGACCCAGTACTTC
.	TRBV27	TRBJ2-5	.	CASSLSIGETQYF	TGTGCCAGCAGTTTATCAATAGGGGAGACCCAGTACTTC
.	TRBV15	TRBJ2-3	.	CATSRAQADTQYF	TGTGCCACCAGCAGAGCACAGGCAGATACGCAGTATTTT
TRBD2	TRBV4-2	TRBJ2-2	.	CASSPGREATGELFF	TGTGCCAGCAGCCCCGGCCGGGAGGCCACCGGGGAGCTGTTTTTT